This TCR beta chain was captured in a study of cytomegalovirus exposure and HLA in healthy donors (dated by TCRdb to 2017 to 2019). In terms of the full investigation: A later analysis indicated that the 110 or so validation repertoires were generated on the platform also employed for the approximately 690 repertoires of the first cohort. The study aimed to test whether cataloging public T cell receptors could reveal signatures of past pathogen exposure. Besides the first cohort of approximately 670 subjects, a separate validation cohort made up of roughly 130 different subjects was used. High-throughput TCR immunosequencing, statistical association of individual TCRs with disease status, and machine learning were combined to predict cytomegalovirus infection status. On the study overall, not on this receptor specifically: It was suggested by the authors that the approach could potentially be generalized to other disease states and immunological phenotypes. Three of the identified cytomegalovirus-associated TCR beta chains were confirmed in vitro to be specific for cytomegalovirus antigens. Most TCR sequences were observed very rarely across donors, whereas some public TCRs were present in many individuals. The study gave a list of more than 150 TCR beta chains associated with cytomegalovirus. A later analysis found that TCRs clustered in the first cohort also tended to co-occur in the roughly 110 validation repertoires, with 90% to 95% of cluster scores above 0. A later analysis had no HLA typing for the validation cohort, so co-occurrence there was scored across all 110 or so repertoires. Cytomegalovirus status was reported to be diagnosed by the classifier with high specificity and sensitivity in both the original and validation cohorts.

Library generation was performed with the immunoSEQ multiplex PCR assay. Per the authors' processing: A statistical classification framework was developed to diagnose cytomegalovirus status using the catalog of TCR beta chain sequences. TCRdb carries this immuneACCESS record with in-frame sequences only. Its versions omit some clonotypes, under half of them owing to an unresolved V gene in the studies checked, with the rest unexplained. V and J calls and clone size are those listed in that table; D and trimming were worked out from the DNA. Recorded for this sample are 200,000 to 300,000 clones; less than 95% of them occurred a single time. Of the sample, under 4% is held by the ten largest clones. Separate from the approximately 670-subject first cohort, the validation cohort of 120 subjects was the group to which the donors belonged. V is reduced by 2 bases and J by 2 bases, leaving a spacing of 7 bases between them. From the cysteine through the phenylalanine, the CDR3 covers 13 amino acids. Just CDR3 DNA is preserved here, 39 bases in frame from base 1. CDR1 and CDR2, per the germline V gene (reference sequence), are MNHEY and SMNVEV.

Points on this clone: What this receptor recognizes is not known. The sample holds no much larger clone one base away, and base qualities are not on file. The sample contains more than one DNA sequence encoding this CDR3.

Sample: PBMCs. The clonotype was recovered from a woman in her 30s in good health and CMV-seronegative. The chain is encoded by TRBV27 joined to TRBJ2-7, and TRBD2 may be the D gene, going by 5 matching bases. The CDR3 here reads CASSLPGTYEQYF. The DNA sequence is TGTGCCAGCAGTTTACCGGGAACCTACGAGCAGTACTTC.